The 9 T cell receptor beta chains listed next were all sequenced from one sample in a study of T cell changes during pregnancy in multiple sclerosis. TCRdb keeps only in-frame clones here, not all; method: immunoSEQ multiplex PCR. The table records around 29,000 clones, 90% to 95% of them present only once. Material: CD4+ T cells from peripheral blood mononuclear cells, obtained in the first trimester of pregnancy. The receptors stem from a female donor with multiple sclerosis, enrolled in a pregnancy study.

J is TRBJ1-5 and V is TRBV7-8; 10 bases map to TRBD1. The germline CDR1 and CDR2 sequences are SGHVS and FQNEAQ. CDR3 length: 17 amino acids. With V trimmed by 4 bases and J by 0 bases, 6 bases remained unmatched. CDR3 in DNA: TGTGCCAGCAGCTCGCTTGGGGACAGGGGTAGCAATCAGCCCCAGCATTTT. Translated: CASSSLGDRGSNQPQHF.

This chain joins TRBV5-5 and TRBJ2-7, with 13 positions matching TRBD2. J was trimmed by 2 bases and V by 4 bases; bases with no gene match: 15. Germline V CDR1 and CDR2: SGHKS, YYEKEE (reference sequence). This CDR3 is 19 amino acids long. The CDR3 DNA follows: TGTGCCAGCAGCACCGGACTAGCGGGGGCCATATATCGAACCTACGAGCAGTACTTC. The encoded protein is CASSTGLAGAIYRTYEQYF. Combining the CDR3 with reference TRBV5-5 and TRBJ2-7 gives the whole variable domain DAGVTQSPTHLIKTRGQQVTLRCSPISGHKSVSWYQQVLGQGPQFIFQYYEKEERGRGNFPDRFSARQFPNYSSELNVNALLLGDSALYLCASSTGLAGAIYRTYEQYFGPGTRLTVT.

The rearrangement joins TRBV27 to TRBJ2-7; TRBD1 matches 8 bases. Germline CDR1 is MNHEY and CDR2 is SMNVEV (reference sequence). The length of the CDR3 is 17 residues. Germline trimming cut 2 bases from V and 0 bases from J; bases unmatched to any gene: 9. The CDR3 coding sequence is TGTGCCAGCAGTTTAGCCCCGGGGCAGGGGGCCTCCTACGAGCAGTACTTC. It is translated as CASSLAPGQGASYEQYF.

The V gene is TRBV7-3, the J gene TRBJ2-2; 11 nucleotides match TRBD1. Per the germline V gene, CDR1 is SGHTA and CDR2 is FQGTGA. The CDR3 length is 14 residues. V was pared by 5 bases and J by 7 bases, with 3 bases of the junction left unmatched. CDR3 DNA: TGTGCCAGCAGCGGACAGGGGGCGTACGGGGAGCTGTTTTTT. As protein: CASSGQGAYGELFF.

The chain employs TRBV19 and TRBJ1-5; TRBD1 might be the D (5 bases). CDR3 length: 15 amino acids. Trimming shortened V by 1 base and J by 6 bases, and 13 bases separated the two germline ends. The germline gives CDR1 LNHDA, CDR2 SQIVND (reference sequence). CDR3 loop: CASSIVSGSGQPQHF. DNA for the CDR3: TGTGCCAGTAGTATAGTTTCAGGGTCGGGTCAGCCCCAGCATTTT. The variable domain in full, with the rest retrieved from reference TRBV19 and TRBJ1-5, is DGGITQSPKYLFRKEGQNVTLSCEQNLNHDAMYWYRQDPGQGLRLIYYSQIVNDFQKGDIAEGYSVSREKKESFPLTVTSAQKNPTAFYLCASSIVSGSGQPQHFGDGTRLSIL.

This clone was recorded only once. V gene TRBV9 combines with J gene TRBJ1-5; D ambiguous. This CDR3 spans 14 amino acids. The V and J ends lost 1 base and 7 bases respectively, with 12 bases between them. Per germline, CDR1 SGDLS and CDR2 YYNGEE. This CDR3 reads CASSVTASRQPQHF. CDR3 DNA: TGTGCCAGCAGCGTAACGGCCTCGCGGCAGCCCCAGCATTTT. The whole variable domain, filled in from reference TRBV9 and TRBJ1-5, reads DSGVTQTPKHLITATGQRVTLRCSPRSGDLSVYWYQQSLDQGLQFLIQYYNGEERAKGNILERFSAQQFPDLHSELNLSSLELGDSALYFCASSVTASRQPQHFGDGTRLSIL.

V usage is TRBV5-4 and J usage is TRBJ1-2; 9 nucleotides line up with TRBD1. The CDR3 sequence is 16 residues long. Trimming cost V 0 bases and J 5 bases; bases outside gene matches: 8. The germline V gene encodes CDR1 SGHNT and CDR2 YYREEE (reference sequence). In DNA, the CDR3 is TGTGCCAGCAGCTTGGGTTACAGGACAGGGGAATATGGCTACACCTTC. This encodes CASSLGYRTGEYGYTF.

The CDR3 spells CATTRWRGVTEAFF. DNA of the CDR3: TGTGCCACCACTCGATGGAGGGGCGTCACTGAAGCTTTCTTT. The gene calls are TRBV6-5 and TRBJ1-1; tentative D call: TRBD1 (5 bases). The V end lost 10 bases, the J end lost 4 bases, and 19 bases lay between the germline ends. The germline gives CDR1 MNHEY, CDR2 SVGAGI. There are 14 residues in the CDR3.

The rearrangement joins TRBV5-1 to TRBJ2-2; 11 bases are shared with TRBD2. Germline-derived CDR1 and CDR2 are SGHRS and YFSETQ. V shed 4 bases and J 5 bases; nucleotides not matched to a gene: 4. There are 15 residues in the CDR3. The CDR3 spells CASSRPSGGTGELFF. CDR3 sequence (DNA): TGCGCCAGCAGCCGTCCTAGCGGGGGGACCGGGGAGCTGTTTTTT. Supplemented by reference TRBV5-1 and TRBJ2-2, the full variable domain reads KAGVTQTPRYLIKTRGQQVTLSCSPISGHRSVSWYQQTPGQGLQFLFEYFSETQRNKGNFPGRFSGRQFSNSRSEMNVSTLELGDSALYLCASSRPSGGTGELFFGEGSRLTVL.